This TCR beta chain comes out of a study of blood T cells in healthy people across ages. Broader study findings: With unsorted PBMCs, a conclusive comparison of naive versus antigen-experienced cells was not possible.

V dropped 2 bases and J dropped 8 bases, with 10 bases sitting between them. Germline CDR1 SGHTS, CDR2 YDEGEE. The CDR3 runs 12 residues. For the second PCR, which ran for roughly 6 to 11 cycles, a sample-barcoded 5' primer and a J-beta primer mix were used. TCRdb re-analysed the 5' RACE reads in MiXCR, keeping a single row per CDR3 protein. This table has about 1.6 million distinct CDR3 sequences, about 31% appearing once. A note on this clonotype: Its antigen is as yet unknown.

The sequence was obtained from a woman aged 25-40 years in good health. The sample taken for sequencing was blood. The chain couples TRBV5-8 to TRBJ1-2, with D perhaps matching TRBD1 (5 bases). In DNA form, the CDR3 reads TGTGCCAGCAGCTTCTCAGGGTTGGGCTACACCTTC. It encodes CASSFSGLGYTF.